The 5 T cell receptor beta chains given below trace back to one sample, sequenced in a study of OX40 agonist ivuxolimab in advanced cancers. The table came from immunoSEQ multiplex PCR; TCRdb's copy has only in-frame clones and leaves some out. Of about 50,000 clones in the sample, roughly four fifths are singletons; the top ten hold over 2%. The sequences come from CD4+ or CD8+ T cells sorted from blood, collected in a trial of the OX40 agonist ivuxolimab. All receptors derive from an adult with an advanced solid tumor such as melanoma, head and neck, liver or kidney cancer.

The chain recombines TRBV12-5 with TRBJ1-1, with 8 bases fitting TRBD1. V was clipped by 6 bases and J by 8 bases; unmatched bases: 5. Germline V gene data show CDR1 as LGHNT and CDR2 as FRNRAP. CDR3 length: 12 amino acids. The CDR3 protein is CASGRDRGEAFF. In DNA form, the CDR3 reads TGTGCTAGTGGACGCGACAGGGGCGAAGCTTTCTTT.

The V gene is TRBV18, the J gene TRBJ2-2; D might be TRBD2 (6 bases). Trimming took 3 bases from V and 4 from J, leaving 9 bases between them. This CDR3 comprises 14 residues. Germline V gene lookup returns CDR1 KGHSH and CDR2 LQKENI. The CDR3 DNA follows: TGTGCCAGCTCACCGGGGGGATCCACCGGGGAGCTGTTTTTT. It encodes CASSPGGSTGELFF.

Here the CDR3 DNA reads TGTGCCAGCTCACCTCGGTCACGAGGGAGTAAGTCGGATGAGCAGTTCTTC. Amino acids: CASSPRSRGSKSDEQFF. The rearrangement joins TRBV18 to TRBJ2-1, with D tentatively TRBD2 (5 bases). Germline V gives CDR1 KGHSH, CDR2 LQKENI. With 3 bases removed from V and 8 bases from J, the gap between germline ends came to 23 bases. The CDR3 covers 17 residues.

The chain is built from TRBV27 and TRBJ2-2; tentatively, D is TRBD1 (5 bases). Germline V gene lookup returns CDR1 MNHEY and CDR2 SMNVEV (reference sequence). Trimming shortened V by 0 bases and J by 1 base, and 9 bases separated the two germline ends. The CDR3 length is 16 residues. In nucleotides, the CDR3 is TGTGCCAGCAGTTTATCGGGCAGGGTGAACACCGGGGAGCTGTTTTTT. Its protein product is CASSLSGRVNTGELFF.

To note about this clone: Germline is not matched at one junction end, which may reflect a read error. V gene TRBV4-1 combines with J gene TRBJ2-7, with TRBD2 matching over 9 bases. Germline assignment: CDR1 MGHRA and CDR2 YSYEKL. There are 13 residues in the CDR3. The CDR3 DNA reads TGCGCCAGCAGCCAAGATTCGAGCGGGAGGCCCAACTTC. It specifies CASSQDSSGRPNF.